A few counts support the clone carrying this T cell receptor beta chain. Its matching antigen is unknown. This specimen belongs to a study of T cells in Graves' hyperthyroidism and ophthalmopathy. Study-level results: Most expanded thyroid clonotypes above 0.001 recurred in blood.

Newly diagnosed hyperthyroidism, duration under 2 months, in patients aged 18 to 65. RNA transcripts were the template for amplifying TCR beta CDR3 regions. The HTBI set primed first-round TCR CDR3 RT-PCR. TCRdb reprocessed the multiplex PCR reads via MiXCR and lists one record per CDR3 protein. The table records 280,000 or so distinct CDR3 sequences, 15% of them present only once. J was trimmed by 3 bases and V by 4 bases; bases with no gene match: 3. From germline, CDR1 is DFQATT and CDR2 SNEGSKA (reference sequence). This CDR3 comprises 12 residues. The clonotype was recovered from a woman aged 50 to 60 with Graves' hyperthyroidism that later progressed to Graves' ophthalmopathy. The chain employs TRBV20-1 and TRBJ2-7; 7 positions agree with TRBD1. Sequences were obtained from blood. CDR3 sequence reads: CSAMGTVYEQYF. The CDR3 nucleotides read TGCAGTGCTATGGGGACAGTCTACGAGCAGTACTTC.